The T cell receptor beta chain described here comes from a study of T cells after yellow fever vaccination. CDR3 length: 17 residues. Germline loops: CDR1 SGHDT, CDR2 YYEEEE. The V and J ends lost 0 bases and 8 bases, in that order; junction bases with no gene match: 9. Each CDR3 protein gets one entry after TCRdb re-called the 5' RACE reads with MiXCR. The table has approximately 30,000 distinct CDR3 sequences, approximately 4.4% seen once. This clonotype was seen repeatedly, ten times or more. Sequenced here: CD8+ T cells sorted from PBMCs, sampled 5 days after the yellow fever booster vaccination. This receptor was taken from a man younger than 40 who received the YFV17D yellow fever vaccine. The chain carries TRBV5-6 and TRBJ2-3; 13 bases line up with TRBD2. CDR3 nucleotides: TGTGCCAGCAGCTTGGAACTAGCGGGAGGGCCGCGAAGTACGCAGTATTTT. Translated: CASSLELAGGPRSTQYF.